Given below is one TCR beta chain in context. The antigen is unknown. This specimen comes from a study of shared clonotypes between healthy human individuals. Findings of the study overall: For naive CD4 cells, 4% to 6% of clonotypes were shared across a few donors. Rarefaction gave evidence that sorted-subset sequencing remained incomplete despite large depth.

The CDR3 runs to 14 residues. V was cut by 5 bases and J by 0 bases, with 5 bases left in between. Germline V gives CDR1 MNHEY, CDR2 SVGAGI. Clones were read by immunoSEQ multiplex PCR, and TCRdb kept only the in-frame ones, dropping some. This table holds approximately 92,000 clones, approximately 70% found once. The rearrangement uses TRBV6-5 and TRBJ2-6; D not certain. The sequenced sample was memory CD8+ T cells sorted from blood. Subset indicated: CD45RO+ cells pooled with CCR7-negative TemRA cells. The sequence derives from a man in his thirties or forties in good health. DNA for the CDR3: TGTGCCAGCAGTAACCCCTCTGGGGCCAACGTCCTGACTTTC. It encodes CASSNPSGANVLTF.